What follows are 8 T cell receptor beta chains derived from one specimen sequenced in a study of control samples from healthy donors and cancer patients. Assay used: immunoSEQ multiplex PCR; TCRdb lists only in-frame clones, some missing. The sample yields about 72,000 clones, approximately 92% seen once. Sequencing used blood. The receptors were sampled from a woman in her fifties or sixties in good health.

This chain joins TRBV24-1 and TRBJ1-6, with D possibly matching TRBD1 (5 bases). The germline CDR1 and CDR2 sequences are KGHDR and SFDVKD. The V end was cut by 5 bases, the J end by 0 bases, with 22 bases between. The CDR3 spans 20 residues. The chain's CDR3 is CATSAFPRGAQSSYNSPLHF. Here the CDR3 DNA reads TGTGCCACCAGTGCTTTCCCTAGGGGTGCACAAAGCTCCTATAATTCACCCCTCCACTTT.

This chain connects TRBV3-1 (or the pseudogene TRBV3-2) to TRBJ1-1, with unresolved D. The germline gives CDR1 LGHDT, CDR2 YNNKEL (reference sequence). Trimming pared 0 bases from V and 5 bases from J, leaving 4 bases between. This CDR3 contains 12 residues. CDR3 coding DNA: TGTGCCAGCAGCCAAGATTGGACTGAAGCTTTCTTT. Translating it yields CASSQDWTEAFF.

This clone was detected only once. The CDR3, as DNA: TGTGCCAGCAGTTCGACAGGAAATACGCAGTATTTT. Protein: CASSSTGNTQYF. The V and J genes are TRBV6-5 and TRBJ2-3, with D perhaps TRBD1 (6 bases). This CDR3 has 12 amino acids. Germline V gives CDR1 MNHEY, CDR2 SVGAGI. V dropped 4 bases and J dropped 7 bases, with 9 bases sitting between them.

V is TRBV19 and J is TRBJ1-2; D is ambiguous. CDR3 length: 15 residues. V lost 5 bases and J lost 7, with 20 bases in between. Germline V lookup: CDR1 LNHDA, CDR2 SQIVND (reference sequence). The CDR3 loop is CASSPAGPLSRGYTF. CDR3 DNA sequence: TGTGCCAGTAGTCCTGCAGGACCGTTGTCTCGTGGCTACACCTTC.

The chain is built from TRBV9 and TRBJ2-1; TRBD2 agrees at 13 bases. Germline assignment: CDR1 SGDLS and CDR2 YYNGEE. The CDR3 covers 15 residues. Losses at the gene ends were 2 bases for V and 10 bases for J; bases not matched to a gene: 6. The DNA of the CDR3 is TGTGCCAGCAGCGTGCTCGGGACTAGCGGGGACGAGCAGTTCTTC. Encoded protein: CASSVLGTSGDEQFF. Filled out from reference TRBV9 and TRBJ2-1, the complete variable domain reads DSGVTQTPKHLITATGQRVTLRCSPRSGDLSVYWYQQSLDQGLQFLIQYYNGEERAKGNILERFSAQQFPDLHSELNLSSLELGDSALYFCASSVLGTSGDEQFFGPGTRLTVL.

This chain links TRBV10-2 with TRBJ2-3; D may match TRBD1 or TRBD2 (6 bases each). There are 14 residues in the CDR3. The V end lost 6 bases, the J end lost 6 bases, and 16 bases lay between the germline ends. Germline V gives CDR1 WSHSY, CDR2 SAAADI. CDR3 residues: CASRSDYRADTQYF. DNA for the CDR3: TGCGCCAGCAGATCGGACTACAGGGCGGATACGCAGTATTTT.

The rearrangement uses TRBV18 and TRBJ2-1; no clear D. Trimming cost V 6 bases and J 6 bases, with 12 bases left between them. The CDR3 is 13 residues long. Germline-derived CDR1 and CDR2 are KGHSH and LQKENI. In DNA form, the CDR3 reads TGTGCCAGCTCCCCCGCTAGGCTCAATGAGCAGTTCTTC. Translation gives CASSPARLNEQFF. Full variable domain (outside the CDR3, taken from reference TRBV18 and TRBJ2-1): NAGVMQNPRHLVRRRGQEARLRCSPMKGHSHVYWYRQLPEEGLKFMVYLQKENIIDESGMPKERFSAEFPKEGPSILRIQQVVRGDSAAYFCASSPARLNEQFFGPGTRLTVL.

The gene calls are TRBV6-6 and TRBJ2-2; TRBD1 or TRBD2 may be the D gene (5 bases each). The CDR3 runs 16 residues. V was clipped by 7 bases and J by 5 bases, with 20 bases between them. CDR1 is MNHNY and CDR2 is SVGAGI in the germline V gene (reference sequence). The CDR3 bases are TGTGCCAGCACTCCACCGGGATCCGGGGCGACCGGGGAGCTGTTTTTT. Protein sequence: CASTPPGSGATGELFF.